This entry concerns a single T cell receptor beta chain. The data originate from a study of blood T cell repertoires in COVID-19. Produced via immunoSEQ multiplex PCR; TCRdb's table is partial and in-frame only. The sample holds around 320,000 clones, about 91% seen once. Germline loops: CDR1 MNHEY, CDR2 SVGAGI. The CDR3 is 15 residues long. Trimming removed 4 bases at V and 2 bases at J, with 15 bases between. The sequence came from a woman in her twenties or thirties who had recovered from COVID-19. Sequencing input: peripheral blood. This rearrangement joins TRBV6-5 to TRBJ2-7; tentatively, D is TRBD1 (6 bases). CDR3 DNA sequence: TGTGCCAGCAGTTTAAACAGGGTTCACCCCTACGAGCAGTACTTC. Encoded protein: CASSLNRVHPYEQYF.